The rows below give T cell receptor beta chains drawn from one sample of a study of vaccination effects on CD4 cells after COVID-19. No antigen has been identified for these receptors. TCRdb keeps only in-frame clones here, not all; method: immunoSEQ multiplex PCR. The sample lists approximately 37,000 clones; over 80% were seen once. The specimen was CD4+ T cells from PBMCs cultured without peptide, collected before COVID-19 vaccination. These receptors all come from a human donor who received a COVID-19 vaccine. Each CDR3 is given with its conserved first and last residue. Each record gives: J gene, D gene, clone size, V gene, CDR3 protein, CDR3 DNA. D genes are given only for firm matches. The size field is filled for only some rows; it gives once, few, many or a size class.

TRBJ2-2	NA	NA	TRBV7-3	CASTARQVNTGELFF	TGTGCCAGCACCGCCCGACAAGTGAACACCGGGGAGCTGTTTTTT
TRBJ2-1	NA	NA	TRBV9	CASSVGGVPFNEQFF	TGTGCCAGCAGCGTAGGGGGGGTTCCTTTCAATGAGCAGTTCTTC
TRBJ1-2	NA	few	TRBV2	CASRKNRDYGYTF	TGTGCCAGCAGGAAAAACAGGGACTATGGCTACACCTTC
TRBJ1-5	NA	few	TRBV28	CASSLPQTHQPQHF	TGTGCCAGCAGTTTACCACAGACGCATCAGCCCCAGCATTTT
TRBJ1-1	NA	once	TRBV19	CASTENTEAFF	TGTGCCAGTACCGAAAACACTGAAGCTTTCTTT
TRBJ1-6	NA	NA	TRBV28	CASIGGASNSPLHF	TGTGCCAGCATCGGAGGGGCAAGTAATTCACCCCTCCACTTT
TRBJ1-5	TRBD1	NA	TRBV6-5	CASSLGRQGKQPQHF	TGTGCCAGCAGTCTGGGCCGACAGGGCAAGCAGCCCCAGCATTTT
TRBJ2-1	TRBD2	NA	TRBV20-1	CSASSASGGAGYNEQFF	TGCAGTGCTAGTTCGGCTAGCGGGGGGGCCGGGTACAATGAGCAGTTCTTC
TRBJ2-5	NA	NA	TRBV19	CASSISRGKETQYF	TGTGCCAGTAGTATCAGCCGGGGAAAAGAGACCCAGTACTTC
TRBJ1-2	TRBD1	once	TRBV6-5	CASSYLEQGTYGYTF	TGTGCCAGCAGTTATCTTGAACAGGGGACCTATGGCTACACCTTC
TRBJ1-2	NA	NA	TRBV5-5	CASSFPGRTVGYTF	TGTGCCAGCAGCTTTCCGGGACGAACAGTTGGCTACACCTTC
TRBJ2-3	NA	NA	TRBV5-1	CASEKTGVKADTQYF	TGCGCCAGCGAGAAGACAGGAGTAAAGGCAGATACGCAGTATTTT
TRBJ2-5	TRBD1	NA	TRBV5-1	CASSLTGGTETQYF	TGCGCCAGCAGCTTAACAGGGGGCACAGAGACCCAGTACTTC